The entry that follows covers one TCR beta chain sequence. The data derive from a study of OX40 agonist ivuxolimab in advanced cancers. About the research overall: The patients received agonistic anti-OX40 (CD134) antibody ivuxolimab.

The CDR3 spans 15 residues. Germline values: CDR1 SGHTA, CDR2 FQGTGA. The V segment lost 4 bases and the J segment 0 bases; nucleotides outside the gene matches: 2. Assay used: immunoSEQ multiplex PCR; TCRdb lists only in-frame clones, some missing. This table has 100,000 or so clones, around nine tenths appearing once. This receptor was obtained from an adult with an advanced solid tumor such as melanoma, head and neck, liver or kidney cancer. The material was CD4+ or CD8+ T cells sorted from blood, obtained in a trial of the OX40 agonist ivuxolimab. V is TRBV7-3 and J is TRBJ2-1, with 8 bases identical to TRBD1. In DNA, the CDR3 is TGTGCCAGCAGCTCTGGACAGGGCTCCTACAATGAGCAGTTCTTC. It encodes CASSSGQGSYNEQFF.